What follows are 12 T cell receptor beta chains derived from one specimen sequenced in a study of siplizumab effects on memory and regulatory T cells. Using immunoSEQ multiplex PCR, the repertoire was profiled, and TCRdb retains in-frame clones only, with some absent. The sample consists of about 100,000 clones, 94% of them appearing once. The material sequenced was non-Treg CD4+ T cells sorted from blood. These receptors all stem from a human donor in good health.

The CDR3 is CATSRDLKTQYF. For the CDR3, the DNA is TGTGCCACCAGCAGAGATCTGAAGACCCAGTACTTC. The V and J genes are TRBV15 and TRBJ2-5, with D hard to call. From germline, CDR1 is LNHNV and CDR2 YYDKDF (reference sequence). The CDR3 loop spans 12 amino acids. The ends were cut back, 0 bases at V and 6 bases at J, with 5 bases in the middle.

CDR3 amino acids: CSVVGTSGYQETQYF. The CDR3 nucleotides read TGCAGCGTGGTCGGGACTAGCGGGTACCAAGAGACCCAGTACTTC. V is TRBV29-1 and J is TRBJ2-5, with TRBD2 matching over 12 bases. Germline assignment: CDR1 SQVTM and CDR2 ANQGSEA. The CDR3 is 15 amino acids. V dropped 6 bases and J dropped 0; count of bases not matched to a gene: 5.

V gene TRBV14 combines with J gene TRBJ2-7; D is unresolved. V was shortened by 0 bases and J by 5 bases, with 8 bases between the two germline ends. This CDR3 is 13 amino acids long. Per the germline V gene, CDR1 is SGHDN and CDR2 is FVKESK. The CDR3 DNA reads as TGTGCCAGCAGCCAAGATCGAGTTCACGAGCAGTACTTC. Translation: CASSQDRVHEQYF.

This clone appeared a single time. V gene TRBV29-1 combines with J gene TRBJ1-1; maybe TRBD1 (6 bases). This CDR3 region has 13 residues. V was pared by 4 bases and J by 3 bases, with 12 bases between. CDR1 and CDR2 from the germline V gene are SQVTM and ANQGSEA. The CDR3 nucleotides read TGCAGCGTTGGCAGGGGCCTTCACACTGAAGCTTTCTTT. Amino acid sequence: CSVGRGLHTEAFF.

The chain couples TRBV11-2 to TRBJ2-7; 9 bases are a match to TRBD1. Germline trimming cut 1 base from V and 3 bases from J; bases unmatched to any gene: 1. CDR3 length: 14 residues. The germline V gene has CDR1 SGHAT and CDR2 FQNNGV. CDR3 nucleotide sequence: TGTGCCAGCAGCTTAGGGACAGGGGTCTACGAGCAGTACTTC. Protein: CASSLGTGVYEQYF.

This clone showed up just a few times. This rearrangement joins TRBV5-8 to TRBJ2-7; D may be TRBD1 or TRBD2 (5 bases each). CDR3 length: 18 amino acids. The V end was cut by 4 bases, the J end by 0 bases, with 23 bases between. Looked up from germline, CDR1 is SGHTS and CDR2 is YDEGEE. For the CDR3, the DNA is TGTGCCAGCAGCACCTCCGGGACGACCGCAACCCGCTCCTACGAGCAGTACTTC. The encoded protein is CASSTSGTTATRSYEQYF.

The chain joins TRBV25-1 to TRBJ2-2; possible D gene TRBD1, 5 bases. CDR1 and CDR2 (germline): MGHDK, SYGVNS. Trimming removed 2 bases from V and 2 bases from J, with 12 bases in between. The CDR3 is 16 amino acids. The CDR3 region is CASSEIGRVNTGELFF. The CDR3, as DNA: TGTGCCAGCAGTGAAATCGGCAGGGTAAACACCGGGGAGCTGTTTTTT.

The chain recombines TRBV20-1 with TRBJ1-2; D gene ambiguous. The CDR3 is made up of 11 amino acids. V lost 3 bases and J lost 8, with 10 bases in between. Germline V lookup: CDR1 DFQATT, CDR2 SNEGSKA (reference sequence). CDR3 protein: CSASVSQGYTF. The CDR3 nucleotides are TGCAGTGCTAGTGTCAGTCAGGGCTACACCTTC.

DNA for the CDR3: TGTGCCTCCTGGTACCAGACTGAGGATGGCTACACCTTC. Encoded protein: CASWYQTEDGYTF. The rearrangement joins TRBV30 to TRBJ1-2; D not certain. CDR3 length: 13 residues. With 7 bases removed from V and 6 bases from J, the gap between germline ends came to 18 bases. Germline loops: CDR1 GTSNPN, CDR2 SVGIG (reference sequence).

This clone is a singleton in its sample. CDR3 sequence: CASSLNPGETQYF. CDR3 DNA: TGTGCCAGCAGCTTAAACCCAGGAGAGACCCAGTACTTC. This chain links TRBV7-8 with TRBJ2-5; no reliable D call. V lost 2 bases, J lost 4 bases, and 8 bases lay in between. The germline CDR1 and CDR2 sequences are SGHVS and FQNEAQ. This CDR3 region has 13 residues.

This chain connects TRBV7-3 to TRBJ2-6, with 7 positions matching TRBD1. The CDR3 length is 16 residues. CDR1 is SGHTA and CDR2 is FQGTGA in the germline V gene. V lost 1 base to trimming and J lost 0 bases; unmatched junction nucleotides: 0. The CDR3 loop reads CASSLRTGSGANVLTF. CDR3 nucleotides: TGTGCCAGCAGCTTAAGGACAGGCTCTGGGGCCAACGTCCTGACTTTC.

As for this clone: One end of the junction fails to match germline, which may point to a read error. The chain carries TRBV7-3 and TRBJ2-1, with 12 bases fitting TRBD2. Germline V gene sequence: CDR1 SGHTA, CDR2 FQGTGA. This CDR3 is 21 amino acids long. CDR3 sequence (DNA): TGTGCCAGCAGCTTACAACCCACCGGGACTAGCGGGCCGGGCTCCCACAATGAGCAGTTCTTC. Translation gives CASSLQPTGTSGPGSHNEQFF.